Presented here are 20 T cell receptor beta chains from one specimen sequenced in a study of shared clonotypes between healthy human individuals. Repertoires were generated with immunoSEQ multiplex PCR, while TCRdb's copy carries only in-frame clones and drops some. The repertoire has roughly 890,000 clones, roughly 92% of them found once; the top ten carry around 24%. CD45RO negativity and positive selection for CCR7 defined naive CD8 cells, a population that excluded terminally differentiated effector memory CD45RA+ cells. Sequencing used naive CD8+ T cells sorted from blood. These receptors were taken from a man aged 25-45 years in good health.

The rearrangement joins TRBV9 to TRBJ2-7; D remains unclear. The germline gives CDR1 SGDLS, CDR2 YYNGEE. This CDR3 region has 14 residues. V dropped 4 bases and J dropped 3 bases, with 14 bases sitting between them. CDR3 coding DNA: TGTGCCAGCAGCTCCACCGACGCAAGCTACGAGCAGTACTTC. Protein sequence: CASSSTDASYEQYF.

The chain combines TRBV11-2 with TRBJ2-1; no definite D call. With 3 bases removed from V and 0 bases from J, the gap between germline ends came to 9 bases. This CDR3 spans 15 amino acids. Looked up from germline, CDR1 is SGHAT and CDR2 is FQNNGV. The CDR3 spells CASSFKVSSYNEQFF. The CDR3 DNA sequence: TGTGCCAGCAGCTTCAAGGTAAGCTCCTACAATGAGCAGTTCTTC.

J is TRBJ1-2 and V is TRBV7-9, with D perhaps matching TRBD1 (6 bases). Trimming stripped 2 bases from V and 8 bases from J, with 21 bases between. The CDR3 contains 16 residues. Germline values: CDR1 SEHNR, CDR2 FQNEAQ (reference sequence). The CDR3 region is CASSLLEKGEFGGYTF. In DNA, the CDR3 is TGTGCCAGCAGCTTACTGGAGAAGGGGGAATTCGGCGGCTACACCTTC.

V is TRBV7-9 and J is TRBJ2-3; TRBD2 matches at 12 bases. J lost 3 bases, V lost 5 bases, and 6 bases had no gene match. The CDR3 totals 16 residues. In germline, CDR1 is SEHNR, CDR2 FQNEAQ (reference sequence). The CDR3 region is CASSARLAGVTDTQYF. The CDR3 nucleotides are TGTGCCAGCAGCGCAAGACTAGCGGGAGTAACAGATACGCAGTATTTT.

The count of this clone is one. The chain recombines TRBV7-2 with TRBJ1-1; D is unresolved. Germline-derived CDR1 and CDR2 are SGHTA and FQGNSA. Deletions cut 3 bases from V and 1 base from J, with 6 bases between. The length of the CDR3 is 13 residues. CDR3 in amino acids: CASSLGENTEAFF. DNA of the CDR3: TGTGCCAGCAGCTTGGGAGAGAACACTGAAGCTTTCTTT.

The rearrangement links TRBV5-1 to TRBJ2-2; D gene ambiguous. CDR3 size: 15 residues. The V end was cut by 1 base, the J end by 7 bases, with 14 bases between. Germline V gives CDR1 SGHRS, CDR2 YFSETQ. CDR3 DNA sequence: TGCGCCAGCAGCTTGACTCCGCCGAAGGTCGGGGAGCTGTTTTTT. Protein product: CASSLTPPKVGELFF. Full variable domain (rest looked up from reference TRBV5-1 and TRBJ2-2): KAGVTQTPRYLIKTRGQQVTLSCSPISGHRSVSWYQQTPGQGLQFLFEYFSETQRNKGNFPGRFSGRQFSNSRSEMNVSTLELGDSALYLCASSLTPPKVGELFFGEGSRLTVL.

The V gene is TRBV2, the J gene TRBJ2-3; D remains ambiguous. This CDR3 has 13 residues. V dropped 4 bases and J dropped 2 bases, with 7 bases sitting between them. Germline V lookup: CDR1 SNHLY, CDR2 FYNNEI. CDR3 sequence: CASSVEFTDTQYF. The CDR3, as DNA: TGTGCCAGCAGTGTGGAGTTCACAGATACGCAGTATTTT.

The chain uses TRBV9 and TRBJ2-1; TRBD2 agrees at 7 bases. Trimming at V came to 0 bases and at J to 8 bases, leaving 11 bases not matched to a gene. Germline V gives CDR1 SGDLS, CDR2 YYNGEE. The CDR3 loop spans 16 amino acids. CDR3 region: CASSVGSSGMGDEQFF. The CDR3 DNA reads TGTGCCAGCAGCGTAGGGTCAAGCGGGATGGGCGATGAGCAGTTCTTC.

This chain uses TRBV7-8 with TRBJ1-5, with D perhaps matching TRBD1 (5 bases). Germline lookup yields CDR1 SGHVS and CDR2 FQNEAQ. Trimming took off 4 bases at V and 0 bases at J, with 22 bases between the two ends. The CDR3 extends over 19 amino acids. The CDR3 DNA sequence: TGTGCCAGCAGCTCCTTGGCCGGGACGACTCGTAATAGCAATCAGCCCCAGCATTTT. Translation gives CASSSLAGTTRNSNQPQHF.

CDR3 protein: CASRTGFDIQYF. DNA of the CDR3: TGTGCCAGTAGGACAGGTTTTGACATTCAGTACTTC. V and J are TRBV2 and TRBJ2-4; 7 bases map to TRBD1. Germline V CDR1 and CDR2: SNHLY, FYNNEI. The CDR3 consists of 12 residues. Losses at the gene ends were 9 bases for V and 8 bases for J; bases not matched to a gene: 7.

The genes are TRBV4-1 and TRBJ2-7, with D possibly being TRBD1 or TRBD2 (5 bases each). Per germline, CDR1 MGHRA and CDR2 YSYEKL. The CDR3 consists of 13 residues. Trimming pared 4 bases from V and 2 bases from J, leaving 9 bases between. CDR3 sequence: CASSLGTTYEQYF. CDR3 DNA: TGCGCCAGCAGCCTGGGGACGACCTACGAGCAGTACTTC.

The chain joins TRBV6-1 to TRBJ1-1; no clear D. The ends were cut back, 6 bases at V and 4 bases at J, with 6 bases in the middle. Germline assignment: CDR1 MNHNS and CDR2 SASEGT. The CDR3 is 11 amino acids. CDR3 residues: CASRRITEAFF. The CDR3, as DNA: TGTGCCAGCAGGAGGATCACTGAAGCTTTCTTT.

J is TRBJ2-1 and V is TRBV28; 7 positions agree with TRBD2. This CDR3 comprises 16 residues. J gave up 0 bases and V 3 bases, and 5 bases lay outside the gene matches. Germline V gene lookup returns CDR1 MDHEN and CDR2 SYDVKM. CDR3 in DNA: TGTGCCAGCAGTTTTGTGCGGGGGAGCTCCTACAATGAGCAGTTCTTC. Its protein is CASSFVRGSSYNEQFF. Looking up the rest from reference TRBV28 and TRBJ2-1 gives the full variable domain: DVKVTQSSRYLVKRTGEKVFLECVQDMDHENMFWYRQDPGLGLRLIYFSYDVKMKEKGDIPEGYSVSREKKERFSLILESASTNQTSMYLCASSFVRGSSYNEQFFGPGTRLTVL.

The CDR3 loop is CASSPFRGREGNEQFF. Here the CDR3 DNA reads TGTGCCAGCAGCCCTTTCCGCGGGAGGGAGGGCAATGAGCAGTTCTTC. The gene calls are TRBV27 and TRBJ2-1; 9 bases line up with TRBD2. The CDR3 is 16 amino acids. CDR1 is MNHEY and CDR2 is SMNVEV in the germline V gene (reference sequence). V lost 6 bases, J lost 6 bases, and 12 bases stayed unmatched.

This chain connects TRBV9 to TRBJ2-7; no firm D call. V lost 1 base to trimming and J lost 3 bases, with 8 bases between them. CDR1 and CDR2 (germline): SGDLS, YYNGEE. This CDR3 is built from 13 residues. CDR3 nucleotide sequence: TGTGCCAGCAGCGTATATTCTGGCTACGAGCAGTACTTC. Encoded protein: CASSVYSGYEQYF.

Note on this clone: The same CDR3 can be traced to other DNA sequences in this sample. The J gene is TRBJ2-5, the V gene TRBV9, with D possibly matching TRBD2 (6 bases). V lost 0 bases and J 5 bases, leaving 11 bases between the germline ends. The germline V gene has CDR1 SGDLS and CDR2 YYNGEE. The CDR3 loop spans 14 amino acids. CDR3 region: CASSVAGVQETQYF. Here the CDR3 DNA reads TGTGCCAGCAGCGTAGCGGGAGTCCAGGAGACCCAGTACTTC.

The chain carries TRBV10-2 and TRBJ2-2; tentative D call: TRBD1 (6 bases). V was clipped by 6 bases and J by 2 bases, with 16 bases between them. This CDR3 is 16 amino acids long. Germline CDR1 WSHSY, CDR2 SAAADI. CDR3 nucleotides: TGCGCCAGCAGGTCAGAGGGACATAGTAACACCGGGGAGCTGTTTTTT. It translates to CASRSEGHSNTGELFF.

The chain recombines TRBV28 with TRBJ2-7; 8 nucleotides match TRBD1. The CDR3 has 14 amino acids. Germline V gene sequence: CDR1 MDHEN, CDR2 SYDVKM. V was pared by 6 bases and J by 1 base, with 5 bases of the junction left unmatched. CDR3 sequence: CASRPGQASYEQYF. The CDR3 nucleotides read TGTGCCAGCAGGCCGGGACAGGCATCCTACGAGCAGTACTTC.

V and J are TRBV5-8 and TRBJ2-3; D is unclear. The CDR3 loop spans 15 amino acids. Germline CDR1 reads SGHTS; CDR2 reads YDEGEE. Trimming pared 0 bases from V and 0 bases from J, leaving 8 bases between. CDR3 amino acids: CASSLGAQSTDTQYF. The CDR3 DNA sequence: TGTGCCAGCAGCTTGGGAGCGCAAAGCACAGATACGCAGTATTTT.

J is TRBJ2-2 and V is TRBV7-9; TRBD2 might be the D (6 bases). The germline V gene has CDR1 SEHNR and CDR2 FQNEAQ (reference sequence). Trimming removed 10 bases from V and 6 bases from J, with 21 bases in between. The CDR3 has 15 amino acids. CDR3 sequence reads: CATDLTSTWAGELFF. CDR3 in DNA: TGTGCCACCGACTTGACTAGTACGTGGGCCGGGGAGCTGTTTTTT.